The 16 T cell receptor beta chains below were found in one sample sequenced in a study of CD8+ T cells in alopecia areata. Researchers sorted pooled cutaneous lymph node cells on the basis of CD4, CD8alpha, NKG2D, NKG2ACE and other markers. Extracted from the samples, RNA was reverse transcribed into cDNA to serve as the sequencing template. Clones were sequenced by immunoSEQ multiplex PCR, and TCRdb holds only the in-frame ones, with some missing. Listed for the sample are over 250,000 clones, none seen a single time. The sample was CD4+ T cells sorted from a lymph node. Every receptor here comes from a C3H/HeJ mouse with alopecia areata. The MHC haplotype of this mouse line is H2-k.

This clone turned up a few times. Gene and germline names: mouse. The part of the CDR3 DNA that was read is TGTGCCAGCAGTGATCCAAATCAAAAC. Its protein product is CASSDPNQN. In full, the CDR3 is CASSDPNQNTLYF. V usage is TRBV13-1 and J usage is TRBJ2-4; D not certain. Read coverage stops 4 residues before the CDR3 terminus; the germline J gene supplies the remainder. The CDR3 length is 13 residues. Per germline, CDR1 NSHNY and CDR2 SYGAGN. V was shortened by 1 base and J by 2 bases, with 5 bases between the two germline ends.

This clone has more than one count but fewer than ten. Gene names and germline refer to mouse. The missing CDR3 end, 4 residues past where the read stops, is filled in from the germline J gene. V and J are TRBV21 and TRBJ2-1; D perhaps matches TRBD1 (6 bases). TRBV21 is recorded as an ORF, its role being uncertain. Trimming shortened V by 6 bases and J by 3 bases, and 12 bases separated the two germline ends. The CDR3 has 14 residues. Incomplete CDR3 DNA: TGTGCTAGCAGCCCAGACAGGATCTATGCT. Protein: CASSPDRIYA. The whole CDR3 reads CASSPDRIYAEQFF.

The table lists this clone with a few counts. The gene names given are mouse names. The CDR3 goes on 3 residues after the read ends, and that part is filled in from the germline J gene. The rearrangement links TRBV19 to TRBJ1-6; 7 nucleotides line up with TRBD1. TRBJ1-6 is an ORF for which the function is uncertain. The CDR3 length is 15 residues. The germline V gene encodes CDR1 FNHDT and CDR2 SITEND (reference sequence). Trimming took 3 bases from V and 4 from J; bases not matched to a gene: 4. CDR3 residues: CASSTPGQYNSPLYF. The sequenced CDR3 bases are TGTGCCAGCAGTACACCGGGACAGTATAATTCGCCC.

For this clone: Gene names and germline match the mouse. The read terminates 4 residues before the CDR3 end, so the remaining end is supplied by the germline J gene. The rearrangement links TRBV17 to TRBJ2-7, with TRBD2 identical over 7 bases. The germline gives CDR1 MNHDT, CDR2 YYDKIL. This CDR3 comprises 14 residues. The J segment lost 0 bases and the V segment lost 5 bases, leaving 4 bases of the junction unmatched. CDR3: CASSETGLSYEQYF. Incomplete CDR3 DNA: TGTGCTAGCAGTGAGACTGGGCTCTCCTAT.

On this clone itself: Gene names are the mouse ones. The DNA ends 4 residues before the CDR3 does, and the rest of the CDR3 is filled in from the germline J gene. This chain connects TRBV16 to TRBJ2-3, with TRBD2 matching 8 bases. V gave up 0 bases and J gave up 0 bases; unmatched junction bases: 8. Germline CDR1 SGHSA, CDR2 FRNQAP. This CDR3 contains 18 residues. The DNA read from the CDR3 is TGTGCAAGCAGCTTAGATTCCACTGGGGGCGCTAGTGCAGAA. Translation gives CASSLDSTGGASAE. The full CDR3 protein reads CASSLDSTGGASAETLYF.

With respect to this clone: Here the gene names and germline are mouse. From the germline J gene comes the end of the CDR3, since the read stops 3 residues before it. The genes are TRBV21 and TRBJ1-6, with D possibly being TRBD1 (5 bases). TRBV21 is classed as an ORF, of uncertain function. TRBJ1-6 is designated an ORF whose function remains uncertain. V was shortened by 3 bases and J by 0 bases, with 9 bases between the two germline ends. The CDR3 covers 16 residues. CDR3 DNA (partial): TGTGCTAGCAGTCACCACGACAGTTCCTATAATTCGCCC. Encoded protein: CASSHHDSSYNSP. The entire CDR3 protein is CASSHHDSSYNSPLYF.

This clone has a handful of counts. Gene names and germline refer to mouse. The read ends 4 residues before the CDR3 terminus; that terminus is restored from the germline J gene. The chain recombines TRBV13-3 with TRBJ2-7, with a possible D match to TRBD1 (6 bases). The CDR3 loop spans 13 amino acids. Trimming cost V 3 bases and J 0 bases, with 7 bases left between them. CDR1 and CDR2 (germline): NNHDY, SYVADS. CDR3 DNA (partial): TGTGCCAGCAGTGGGGACAACTCCTAT. Translating gives CASSGDNSY. The full CDR3 protein is CASSGDNSYEQYF.

Of note for this clone: The genes are named according to mouse. The read falls 4 residues short of the CDR3 end, and the missing part is taken from the germline J gene. V and J are TRBV19 and TRBJ1-2; TRBD1 matches 8 bases. Germline V gene lookup returns CDR1 FNHDT and CDR2 SITEND (reference sequence). The CDR3 contains 14 residues. Trimming at V came to 4 bases and at J to 4 bases, leaving 6 bases not matched to a gene. Incomplete CDR3 DNA: TGTGCCAGCAGTTCCAGGGGGCGCGCCTCC. Translated: CASSSRGRAS. The full-length CDR3 reads as CASSSRGRASDYTF.

A few counts support this clone. Here the gene names and germline are mouse. The sequenced fragment ends 4 residues before the CDR3 boundary, so the rest is inferred from the germline J gene. This chain links TRBV31 with TRBJ2-3; perhaps TRBD2 as D (7 bases). Germline V gene lookup returns CDR1 GKSSPN and CDR2 SITVG. Trimming cost V 2 bases and J 1 base, with 7 bases left between them. The CDR3 extends over 13 amino acids. CDR3 DNA (partial): TGTGCCTGGAGTGGGGGGCGTGCAGAA. Its translation: CAWSGGRAE. In full, the CDR3 reads CAWSGGRAETLYF. Using reference TRBV31 and TRBJ2-3 for the parts outside the CDR3, the full variable domain is AQTIHQWPVAEIKAVGSPLSLGCTIKGKSSPNLYWYWQATGGTLQQLFYSITVGQVESVVQLNLSASRPKDDQFILSTEKLLLSHSGFYLCAWSGGRAETLYFGSGTRLTVL.

This clone was detected a few times. Gene and germline names: mouse. The DNA ends 4 residues before the CDR3 does, and the rest of the CDR3 is filled in from the germline J gene. The rearrangement links TRBV19 to TRBJ2-1, with 10 positions matching TRBD1. The CDR3 has 14 amino acids. V was clipped by 3 bases and J by 4 bases; unmatched bases: 1. The germline V gene has CDR1 FNHDT and CDR2 SITEND (reference sequence). The DNA read from the CDR3 is TGTGCCAGCAGTACGGACAGGGGGTATGCT. Its protein product is CASSTDRGYA. The full CDR3 sequence reads CASSTDRGYAEQFF.

A few counts support this clone. The genes and germline here are from mouse. The CDR3 goes on 4 residues after the read ends, and that part is filled in from the germline J gene. This sample includes further DNA sequences coding for the same CDR3. The rearrangement joins TRBV31 to TRBJ1-2; D is ambiguous. The CDR3 consists of 13 residues. Germline CDR1 is GKSSPN and CDR2 is SITVG. Trimming pared 0 bases from V and 1 base from J, leaving 6 bases between. CDR3 residues: CAWSLKGNSDYTF. The CDR3 DNA, read in part, is TGTGCCTGGAGTCTAAAGGGAAACTCC.

This clone was counted between two and nine times. Each gene name is a mouse one. The sequence runs out 4 residues before the end of the CDR3; the remainder is reconstructed from the germline J gene. This CDR3 is also generated by other DNA sequences in the sample. The chain joins TRBV5 to TRBJ2-2; the match to TRBD2 covers 11 bases. This CDR3 spans 18 amino acids. With V trimmed by 0 bases and J by 2 bases, 5 bases remained unmatched. CDR1 is LGHNA and CDR2 is YNLKQL in the germline V gene (reference sequence). CDR3 sequence: CASSQENWGGANTGQLYF. The covered CDR3 bases are TGTGCCAGCAGCCAAGAAAACTGGGGGGGCGCGAACACCGGG.

This clone was picked up a small number of times. The genes are named according to mouse. The read halts 4 residues ahead of the CDR3 end, with the missing end drawn from the germline J gene. This sample includes further DNA sequences coding for the same CDR3. The chain carries TRBV13-3 and TRBJ2-3, with a tentative D call TRBD2 (6 bases). The germline V gene has CDR1 NNHDY and CDR2 SYVADS. The CDR3 has 15 residues. V lost 1 base and J 0 bases, leaving 9 bases between the germline ends. The CDR3 is CASSDLGPSAETLYF. The DNA read from the CDR3 is TGTGCCAGCAGTGATCTGGGGCCTAGTGCAGAA.

This clone was seen more than once but under ten times. The listed genes are named as in mouse. The read stops 4 residues short of the end of the CDR3; the missing end is completed from the germline J gene. The chain uses TRBV19 and TRBJ2-5, with 7 bases matching TRBD1. The CDR3 loop spans 13 amino acids. Germline assignment: CDR1 FNHDT and CDR2 SITEND (reference sequence). The CDR3 loop is CASSMTGKDTQYF. The CDR3 bases that were read are TGTGCCAGCAGTATGACAGGGAAAGAC.

With respect to this clone: Mouse germline and gene names are used. Coverage ceases 4 residues before the CDR3 finishes, and the germline J gene fills in the end. Other DNA variants within this sample encode the same CDR3. The rearrangement uses TRBV13-2 and TRBJ2-1; 9 positions match TRBD2. Trimming took 2 bases from V and 0 from J; bases not matched to a gene: 3. The CDR3 runs 16 residues. The germline V gene encodes CDR1 NNHNN and CDR2 SYGAGS (reference sequence). CDR3 residues: CASGERLGVNYAEQFF. The DNA read from the CDR3 is TGTGCCAGCGGTGAGAGACTGGGGGTTAACTATGCT.

Turning to this clone: These gene names are mouse names. Read coverage stops 4 residues before the CDR3 terminus; the germline J gene supplies the remainder. V and J are TRBV19 and TRBJ2-7; 9 bases align to TRBD1. The V segment lost 3 bases and the J segment 3 bases; nucleotides outside the gene matches: 4. The CDR3 consists of 14 residues. Germline CDR1 and CDR2: FNHDT and SITEND (reference sequence). Here the CDR3 reads CASSRQGVLYEQYF. Incomplete CDR3 DNA: TGTGCCAGCAGTAGACAGGGGGTCCTCTAT.